The T cell receptor (beta chain) described here comes from a study of blood T cells in healthy people across ages. In its sample, this clonotype was seen a few times. The CDR3 sequence is 14 residues long. The V gene lost 3 bases and the J gene lost 3 bases, with 10 bases spanning the gap. CDR1 and CDR2 (germline): SGHTA, FQGNSA. The authors ran a second PCR of about 7 to 11 cycles using a sample-barcoded 5' primer and a J-beta primer mix. From the 5' RACE reads, TCRdb called clonotypes with MiXCR, one entry per CDR3 protein. The sample contains 450,000 to 600,000 distinct CDR3 sequences, about 29% of which appear only once. In addition, the sample was reused for a study of T cells of mothers and their children.

The clonotype comes from a boy aged 2 to 10 in good health. The genes are TRBV7-2 and TRBJ2-3; D possibly corresponds to TRBD1 (6 bases). The specimen sequenced was blood. DNA of the CDR3: TGTGCCAGCAGCTTCGGACAGCCTACAGATACGCAGTATTTT. Translated: CASSFGQPTDTQYF.